This T cell receptor beta chain originates from a study of stem cell transplantation in POMP-related autoinflammatory disease listed by TCRdb under 2021. Regarding the complete study: The study hypothesis was that defective thymoproteasomes impair MHC class I-dependent CD8+ T-cell differentiation and positive selection, which skews the TRB repertoire. Before transplant, CD4+ naive T-cell skewing, low CD8+ T-cell proportions, and reduced T-cell cytokine secretion were observed in patients. The effect of POMP deficiency on T-cell receptor beta repertoire diversity and CDR3 characteristics was assessed by high-throughput TRB sequencing.

The library came from the immunoSEQ multiplex PCR assay. Regarding the original processing steps: Shannon entropy, which accounts for clonal size distribution, was used to quantify repertoire diversity. The Gini-Simpson index (Simpson_1-D) served as the measure of how unequally clonotypes were distributed. Not all clones reach the TCRdb copy of this immuneACCESS table, which keeps in-frame sequences only. Checked studies attribute under half of the gap to unresolved V genes and leave the rest unexplained. The V and J calls and the clone size are those of that table, but D and trimming were determined from the DNA. Across this sample there are around 9,000 clones, with approximately 91% seen only once. The top ten clones comprise around 2.5% of the sample. The time point label for this specimen denotes: before hematopoietic stem cell transplant. PRAID featured prominent immunodeficiency alongside autoinflammation. Before TRB sequencing, the T-cell subsets, namely conventional T cells, CD8+ T cells, regulatory T cells, and T follicular helper cells, were sorted.

Broader findings and caveats from the paper: The number of unique TRB V-J gene pairings in PRAID patients was restricted. PRAID patients trended toward lower TRB diversity and higher clonality across all analyzed T-cell subsets. In PRAID patients, the trend toward increased clonality and lower diversity reached statistical significance only for regulatory T cells.

A word on this clone: Its cognate antigen has yet to be identified. No base quality information exists; no much larger clone differs at one position.

Taken from the germline V gene (reference sequence), the CDR1 and CDR2 loops are PRHDT and FYEKMQ. The CDR3 sequence holds 12 residues, the cysteine and phenylalanine included. Of all the DNA, just the CDR3 is kept, 36 bases in frame from base 1. The junction carries 3 bases between V and J, which are trimmed by 0 bases and 6 bases respectively. The rearranged segments are TRBV13 and TRBJ1-5, with no D gene named confidently. This TCR came from a human donor with POMP-related autoinflammation and immune dysregulation (PRAID). This specimen consisted of CD8+ T cells from PBMCs, obtained before stem cell transplantation. Here is the DNA: TGTGCCAGCAGCTTAGGCGCTCAGCCCCAGCATTTT. Its protein reads: CASSLGAQPQHF.